These 18 T cell receptor beta chains were all obtained from the same sample, sequenced in a study. TCRdb recomputed calls from the RT-PCR reads with MiXCR, one row per CDR3 protein. Of 550,000 to 750,000 distinct CDR3 sequences listed, 12% to 15% are singletons. Sequenced material: memory CD4+ T cells from blood. The receptors derive from a female donor in good health, serving as a healthy control.

The CDR3 loop reads CASSLNLISPQYF. The CDR3, as DNA: TGTGCCAGCAGTTTAAATTTGATTTCCCCGCAGTACTTC. The chain links TRBV27 to TRBJ2-7; D unclear. The CDR3 is 13 residues long. In germline, CDR1 is MNHEY, CDR2 SMNVEV (reference sequence). Deletions cut 2 bases from V and 9 bases from J, with 14 bases between.

This clonotype was detected ten times or more. The chain carries TRBV20-1 and TRBJ2-5; D not resolved. From germline, CDR1 is DFQATT and CDR2 SNEGSKA (reference sequence). V was pared by 0 bases and J by 5 bases, with 4 bases between. The CDR3 sequence is 11 residues long. The chain's CDR3 is CSARDQETQYF. The CDR3 DNA reads as TGCAGTGCTAGAGATCAGGAGACCCAGTACTTC.

Many counts were recorded for this clonotype. The J gene is TRBJ2-1, the V gene TRBV20-1; D remains unclear. Germline values: CDR1 DFQATT, CDR2 SNEGSKA (reference sequence). The CDR3 spans 12 residues. V was pared by 2 bases and J by 10 bases, with 12 bases between. The CDR3 DNA reads TGCAGTGCTAGAAAAGCGCCTCCCGAGCAGTTCTTC. This encodes CSARKAPPEQFF.

In its sample, this clonotype was seen many times. The gene calls are TRBV6-5 and TRBJ2-7; 8 nucleotides align to TRBD1. The CDR3 totals 13 residues. V shed 6 bases and J 7 bases; nucleotides not matched to a gene: 8. CDR1 MNHEY and CDR2 SVGAGI come from the germline V gene. CDR3 residues: CASRRTGSREQYF. CDR3 nucleotides: TGTGCCAGCAGACGGACAGGGTCGAGGGAGCAGTACTTC.

In nucleotides, the CDR3 is TGTGCCAGCAAACCTTCCGACAGACGGAACACCGGGGAGCTGTTTTTT. Translated, it gives CASKPSDRRNTGELFF. V gene TRBV7-9 combines with J gene TRBJ2-2; D perhaps matches TRBD1 (5 bases). Germline-derived CDR1 and CDR2 are SEHNR and FQNEAQ (reference sequence). With 7 bases removed from V and 1 base from J, the gap between germline ends came to 16 bases. CDR3 length: 16 amino acids.

About this clonotype itself: A much larger clonotype is one base distant, so this may be a read error. The gene calls are TRBV7-8 and TRBJ2-2; 9 bases are shared with TRBD2. Germline CDR1 and CDR2: SGHVS and FQNEAQ. This CDR3 is 14 amino acids long. The CDR3, as DNA: TGTGCCAGTCGACTAGCGGCGAACACCGGGGAGCTGCTTTTT. As protein: CASRLAANTGELLF.

In its sample, this clonotype was seen many times. The chain is built from TRBV5-1 and TRBJ2-7; 8 positions agree with TRBD2. CDR1 and CDR2 (germline): SGHRS, YFSETQ. This CDR3 has 14 residues. The ends lost 0 bases at V and 3 bases at J; junction bases unmatched: 2. DNA of the CDR3: TGCGCCAGCAGCTTGGTCAGCGGGAGCTACGAGCAGTACTTC. It codes for CASSLVSGSYEQYF.

The rearrangement links TRBV5-1 to TRBJ1-1; 7 bases match TRBD1. V shed 4 bases and J 0 bases; nucleotides not matched to a gene: 3. The CDR3 runs to 14 residues. The germline CDR1 and CDR2 sequences are SGHRS and YFSETQ. This CDR3 is CASSGTVMNTEAFF. CDR3 coding DNA: TGCGCCAGCAGCGGGACAGTTATGAACACTGAAGCTTTCTTT. Combining the CDR3 with reference TRBV5-1 and TRBJ1-1 gives the whole variable domain KAGVTQTPRYLIKTRGQQVTLSCSPISGHRSVSWYQQTPGQGLQFLFEYFSETQRNKGNFPGRFSGRQFSNSRSEMNVSTLELGDSALYLCASSGTVMNTEAFFGQGTRLTVV.

This clonotype was seen a few times. The chain employs TRBV5-5 and TRBJ1-1; 7 positions agree with TRBD1. The germline gives CDR1 SGHKS, CDR2 YYEKEE (reference sequence). The V gene end was trimmed by 6 bases and the J gene end by 1 base; junction bases not matched to a gene: 9. This CDR3 has 15 amino acids. The DNA for the CDR3 is TGTGCCAGCAACGAGGAAGGGACAGCGAACACTGAAGCTTTCTTT. This sequence encodes CASNEEGTANTEAFF.

This clonotype was counted only a few times. The V and J genes are TRBV6-6 and TRBJ2-1, with TRBD2 as a possible D gene (5 bases). The V gene lost 2 bases and the J gene lost 2 bases, with 10 bases spanning the gap. The CDR3 totals 15 residues. Germline CDR1 and CDR2: MNHNY and SVGAGI (reference sequence). The CDR3 DNA follows: TGTGCCAGCAGTTACGAGGGCGGACCCTACAATGAGCAGTTCTTC. Translation gives CASSYEGGPYNEQFF.

This clonotype showed up just a few times. V and J are TRBV7-2 and TRBJ2-7; no reliable D call. The V gene lost 0 bases and the J gene lost 0 bases, with 9 bases spanning the gap. The length of the CDR3 is 15 residues. Germline CDR1 is SGHTA and CDR2 is FQGNSA. In DNA, the CDR3 is TGTGCCAGCAGCTTAGCGCTACAGAGCTCCTACGAGCAGTACTTC. It encodes CASSLALQSSYEQYF.

This clonotype has just a few counts. The rearrangement uses TRBV6-4 and TRBJ1-3, with 10 nucleotides matching TRBD1. The germline V gene encodes CDR1 MRHNA and CDR2 SNTAGT. The CDR3 extends over 18 amino acids. V dropped 3 bases and J dropped 3; count of bases not matched to a gene: 11. The CDR3 sequence: CASSERQGASLGGNTIYF. CDR3 nucleotides: TGTGCCAGCAGTGAACGACAGGGGGCGAGTTTAGGTGGAAACACCATATATTTT.

A few counts support this clonotype. This rearrangement joins TRBV5-1 to TRBJ1-3; 8 bases line up with TRBD1. This CDR3 spans 16 amino acids. Germline trimming cut 1 base from V and 8 bases from J; bases unmatched to any gene: 11. The germline V gene has CDR1 SGHRS and CDR2 YFSETQ. The CDR3 here is CASSLQGATGEDTIYF. The CDR3 nucleotides read TGCGCCAGCAGCTTGCAGGGGGCGACGGGGGAAGACACCATATATTTT.

This clonotype was counted at least ten times. The chain joins TRBV10-3 to TRBJ2-3; no clear D. This CDR3 has 16 residues. V dropped 3 bases and J dropped 1 base, with 14 bases sitting between them. Germline V CDR1 and CDR2: ENHRY, SYGVKD. CDR3 coding DNA: TGTGCCATCAGTGAATCCCCGCAGGTGCGCACAGATACGCAGTATTTT. Protein: CAISESPQVRTDTQYF.

V and J are TRBV30 and TRBJ2-1; no clear D gene. Per germline, CDR1 GTSNPN and CDR2 SVGIG (reference sequence). The CDR3 runs 11 residues. Trimming pared 2 bases from V and 10 bases from J, leaving 9 bases between. Here the CDR3 DNA reads TGTGCCTGGAGTCCTGGGGTCGAGCAGTTCTTC. It yields the protein CAWSPGVEQFF.

This clonotype has more than one count but fewer than ten. The chain uses TRBV30 and TRBJ1-5; a possible D gene is TRBD1 (6 bases). There are 16 residues in the CDR3. V was cut by 0 bases and J by 1 base, with 13 bases left in between. Germline V gene lookup returns CDR1 GTSNPN and CDR2 SVGIG (reference sequence). The CDR3: CAWSVRGGRSNQPQHF. The CDR3 region has the DNA TGTGCCTGGAGTGTACGTGGGGGGCGCAGCAATCAGCCCCAGCATTTT. Full variable domain (remainder filled in from reference TRBV30 and TRBJ1-5): SQTIHQWPATLVQPVGSPLSLECTVEGTSNPNLYWYRQAAGRGLQLLFYSVGIGQISSEVPQNLSASRPQDRQFILSSKKLLLSDSGFYLCAWSVRGGRSNQPQHFGDGTRLSIL.

This clonotype was counted many times. The J gene is TRBJ2-7, the V gene TRBV5-1; possible D gene TRBD2, 6 bases. V was clipped by 0 bases and J by 2 bases, with 12 bases between them. Germline V CDR1 and CDR2: SGHRS, YFSETQ. This CDR3 has 15 residues. The CDR3 DNA follows: TGCGCCAGCAGCTTGGGGTCGGGAGCGACCTACGAGCAGTACTTC. As protein: CASSLGSGATYEQYF.

This clonotype occurred a few times. This chain uses TRBV4-1 with TRBJ2-1; 12 bases map to TRBD2. Germline CDR1 reads MGHRA; CDR2 reads YSYEKL. The ends lost 4 bases at V and 0 bases at J; junction bases unmatched: 7. The CDR3 has 18 amino acids. Here the CDR3 reads CASSPYGTSGRSYNEQFF. As DNA, the CDR3 is TGCGCCAGCAGCCCTTACGGGACTAGCGGGCGCTCCTACAATGAGCAGTTCTTC.